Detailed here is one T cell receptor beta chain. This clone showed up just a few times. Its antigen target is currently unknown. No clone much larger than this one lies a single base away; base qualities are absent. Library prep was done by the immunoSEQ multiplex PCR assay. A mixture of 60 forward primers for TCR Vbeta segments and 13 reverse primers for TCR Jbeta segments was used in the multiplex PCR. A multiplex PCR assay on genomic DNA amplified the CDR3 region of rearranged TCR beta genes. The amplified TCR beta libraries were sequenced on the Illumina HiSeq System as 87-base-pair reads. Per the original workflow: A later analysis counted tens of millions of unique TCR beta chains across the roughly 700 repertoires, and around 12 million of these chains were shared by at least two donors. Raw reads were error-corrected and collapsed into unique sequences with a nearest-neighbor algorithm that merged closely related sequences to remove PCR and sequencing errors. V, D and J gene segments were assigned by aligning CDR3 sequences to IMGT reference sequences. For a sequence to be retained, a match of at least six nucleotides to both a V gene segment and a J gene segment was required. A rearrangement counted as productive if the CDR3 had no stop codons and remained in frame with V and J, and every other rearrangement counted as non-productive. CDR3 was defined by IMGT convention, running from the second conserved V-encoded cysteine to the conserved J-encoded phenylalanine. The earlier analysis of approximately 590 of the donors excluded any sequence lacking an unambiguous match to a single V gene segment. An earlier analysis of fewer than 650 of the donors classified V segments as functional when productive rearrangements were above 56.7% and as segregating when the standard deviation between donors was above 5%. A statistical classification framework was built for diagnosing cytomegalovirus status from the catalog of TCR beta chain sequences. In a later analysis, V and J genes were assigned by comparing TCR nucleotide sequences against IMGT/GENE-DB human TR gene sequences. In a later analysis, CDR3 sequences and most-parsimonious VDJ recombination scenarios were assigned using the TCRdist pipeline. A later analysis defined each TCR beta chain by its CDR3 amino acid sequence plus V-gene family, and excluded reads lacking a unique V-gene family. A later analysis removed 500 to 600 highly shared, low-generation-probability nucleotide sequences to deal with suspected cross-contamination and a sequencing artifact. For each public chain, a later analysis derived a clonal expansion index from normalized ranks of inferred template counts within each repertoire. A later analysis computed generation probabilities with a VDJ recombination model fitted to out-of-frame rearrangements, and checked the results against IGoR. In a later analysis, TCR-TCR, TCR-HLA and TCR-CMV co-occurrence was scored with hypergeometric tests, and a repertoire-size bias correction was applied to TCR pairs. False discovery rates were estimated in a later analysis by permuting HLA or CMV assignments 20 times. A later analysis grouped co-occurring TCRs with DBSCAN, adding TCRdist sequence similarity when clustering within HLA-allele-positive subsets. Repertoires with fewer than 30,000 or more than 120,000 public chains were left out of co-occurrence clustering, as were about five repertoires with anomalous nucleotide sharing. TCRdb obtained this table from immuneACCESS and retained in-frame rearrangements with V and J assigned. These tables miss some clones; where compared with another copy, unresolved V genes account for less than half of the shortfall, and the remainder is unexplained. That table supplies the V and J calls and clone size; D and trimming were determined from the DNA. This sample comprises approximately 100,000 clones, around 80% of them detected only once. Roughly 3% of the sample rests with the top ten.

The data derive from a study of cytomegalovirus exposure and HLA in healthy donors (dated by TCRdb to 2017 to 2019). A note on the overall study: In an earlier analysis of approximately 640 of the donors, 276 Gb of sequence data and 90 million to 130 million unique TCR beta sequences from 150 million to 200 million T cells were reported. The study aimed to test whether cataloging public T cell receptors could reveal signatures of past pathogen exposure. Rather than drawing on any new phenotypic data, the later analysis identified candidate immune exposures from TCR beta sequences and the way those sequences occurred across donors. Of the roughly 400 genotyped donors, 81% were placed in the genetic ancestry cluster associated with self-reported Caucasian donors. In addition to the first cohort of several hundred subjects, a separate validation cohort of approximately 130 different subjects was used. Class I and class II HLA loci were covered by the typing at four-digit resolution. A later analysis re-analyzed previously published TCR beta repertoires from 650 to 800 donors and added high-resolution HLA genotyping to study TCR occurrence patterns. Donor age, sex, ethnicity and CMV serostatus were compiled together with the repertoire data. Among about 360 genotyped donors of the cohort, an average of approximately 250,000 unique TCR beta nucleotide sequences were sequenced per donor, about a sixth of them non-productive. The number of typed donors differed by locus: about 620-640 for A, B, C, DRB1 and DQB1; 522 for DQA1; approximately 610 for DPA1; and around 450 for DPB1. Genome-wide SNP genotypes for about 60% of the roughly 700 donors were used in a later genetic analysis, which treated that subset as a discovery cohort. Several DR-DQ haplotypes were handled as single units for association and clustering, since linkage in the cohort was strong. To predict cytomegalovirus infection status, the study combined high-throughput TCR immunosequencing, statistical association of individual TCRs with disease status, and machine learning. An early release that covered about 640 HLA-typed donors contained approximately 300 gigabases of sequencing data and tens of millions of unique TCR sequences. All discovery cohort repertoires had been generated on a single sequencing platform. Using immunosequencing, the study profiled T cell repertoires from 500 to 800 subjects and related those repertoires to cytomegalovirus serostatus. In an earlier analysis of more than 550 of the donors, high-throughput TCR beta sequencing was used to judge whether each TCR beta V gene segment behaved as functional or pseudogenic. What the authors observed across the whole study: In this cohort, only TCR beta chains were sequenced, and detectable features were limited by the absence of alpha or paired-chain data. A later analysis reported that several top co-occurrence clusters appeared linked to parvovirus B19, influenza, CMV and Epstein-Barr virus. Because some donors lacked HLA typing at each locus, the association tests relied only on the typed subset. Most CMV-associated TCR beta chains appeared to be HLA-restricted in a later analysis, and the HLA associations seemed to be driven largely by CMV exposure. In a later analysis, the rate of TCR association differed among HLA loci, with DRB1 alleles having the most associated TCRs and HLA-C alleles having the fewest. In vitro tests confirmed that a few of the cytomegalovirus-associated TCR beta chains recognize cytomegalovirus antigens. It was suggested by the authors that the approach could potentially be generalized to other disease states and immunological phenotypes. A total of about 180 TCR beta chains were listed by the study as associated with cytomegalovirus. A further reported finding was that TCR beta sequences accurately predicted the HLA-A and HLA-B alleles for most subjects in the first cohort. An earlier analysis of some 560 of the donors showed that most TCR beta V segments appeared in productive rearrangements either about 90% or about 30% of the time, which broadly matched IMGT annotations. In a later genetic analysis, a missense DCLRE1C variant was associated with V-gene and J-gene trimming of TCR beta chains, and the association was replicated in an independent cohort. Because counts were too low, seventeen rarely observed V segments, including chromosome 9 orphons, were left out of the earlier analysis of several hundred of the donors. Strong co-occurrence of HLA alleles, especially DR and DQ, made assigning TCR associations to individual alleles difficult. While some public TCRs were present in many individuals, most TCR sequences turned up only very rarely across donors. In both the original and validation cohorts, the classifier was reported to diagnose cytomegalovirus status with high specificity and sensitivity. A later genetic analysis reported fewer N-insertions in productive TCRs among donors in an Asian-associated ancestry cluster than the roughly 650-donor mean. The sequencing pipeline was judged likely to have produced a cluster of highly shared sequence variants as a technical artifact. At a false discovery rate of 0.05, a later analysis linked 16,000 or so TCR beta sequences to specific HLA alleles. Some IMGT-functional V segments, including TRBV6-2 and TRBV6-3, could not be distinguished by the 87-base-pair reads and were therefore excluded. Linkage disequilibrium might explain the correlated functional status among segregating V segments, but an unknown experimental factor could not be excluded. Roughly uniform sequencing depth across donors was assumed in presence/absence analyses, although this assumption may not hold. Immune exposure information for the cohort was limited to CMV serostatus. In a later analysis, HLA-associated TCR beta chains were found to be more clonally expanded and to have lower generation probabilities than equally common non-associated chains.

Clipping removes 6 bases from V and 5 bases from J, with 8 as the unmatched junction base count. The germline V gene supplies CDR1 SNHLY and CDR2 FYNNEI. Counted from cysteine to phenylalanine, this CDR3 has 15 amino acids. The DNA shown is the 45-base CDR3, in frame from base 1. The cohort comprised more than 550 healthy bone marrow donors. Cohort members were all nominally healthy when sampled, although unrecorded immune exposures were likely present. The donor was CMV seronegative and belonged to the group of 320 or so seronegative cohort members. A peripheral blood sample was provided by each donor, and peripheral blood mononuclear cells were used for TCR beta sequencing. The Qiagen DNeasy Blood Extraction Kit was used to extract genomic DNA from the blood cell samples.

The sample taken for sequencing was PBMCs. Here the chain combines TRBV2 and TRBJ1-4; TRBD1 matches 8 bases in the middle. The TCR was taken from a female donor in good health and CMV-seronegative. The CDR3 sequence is CASRARDRLNEKLFF. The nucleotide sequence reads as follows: TGTGCCAGCAGAGCCCGGGACAGGTTGAATGAAAAACTGTTTTTT.